This is a list of T cell receptor beta chains from one sample in a study of shared clonotypes between healthy human individuals. Libraries were prepared by immunoSEQ multiplex PCR; TCRdb keeps only in-frame clonotypes and omits some of them. The data contain about 1,800,000 clones, over 85% of them singletons. Material: naive CD8+ T cells sorted from blood. The receptors derive from a man aged 18 to 29 in good health. Each CDR3 is given with its conserved first and last residue. A D gene is named only where the DNA matches it firmly. Where a row states a size, it is once, few, many or the class of an expanded clone; other rows omit it.

size: NA; J: TRBJ2-7; D: TRBD2; V: TRBV15; DNA: TGTGCCACCAGCAGAGATGGGGGGGAGAGCTACGAGCAGTACTTC; CDR3: CATSRDGGESYEQYF
size: NA; J: TRBJ2-3; D: TRBD1; V: TRBV28; DNA: TGTGCCAGCAGTTTATTGGGACAGGGAACCACAGATACGCAGTATTTT; CDR3: CASSLLGQGTTDTQYF
size: NA; J: TRBJ2-5; D: NA; V: TRBV6-1; DNA: TGTGCCAGCAGTGAAGACGGGGGCCGGGAGACCCAGTACTTC; CDR3: CASSEDGGRETQYF
size: NA; J: TRBJ1-5; D: NA; V: TRBV7-9; DNA: TGTGCCAGCAGCTTAGATGGCCAGCCCCAGCATTTT; CDR3: CASSLDGQPQHF
size: NA; J: TRBJ2-6; D: TRBD2; V: TRBV4-2; DNA: TGTGCCAGCAGCCAATCAACTAGCGGGGGGGTAGGTGGGGCCAACGTCCTGACTTTC; CDR3: CASSQSTSGGVGGANVLTF
size: NA; J: TRBJ2-7; D: NA; V: TRBV27; DNA: TGTGCCAGCAGTTCACACCCAGGGCCCTACGAGCAGTACTTC; CDR3: CASSSHPGPYEQYF
size: NA; J: TRBJ1-1; D: NA; V: TRBV4-2; DNA: TGTGCCAGCAGCCCCCGGGGGGATAACAGGGCTTTCTTT; CDR3: CASSPRGDNRAFF
size: once; J: TRBJ2-3; D: TRBD1; V: TRBV5-4; DNA: TGTGCCAGCAGCTCTGACAGGGGAAGCACAGATACGCAGTATTTT; CDR3: CASSSDRGSTDTQYF
size: NA; J: TRBJ2-1; D: NA; V: TRBV7-9; DNA: TGTGCCAGCAGCTTTAGTCCTGGTGAGCAGTTCTTC; CDR3: CASSFSPGEQFF
size: NA; J: TRBJ2-3; D: NA; V: TRBV7-2; DNA: TGTGCCAGCAGCTTAGCGCTCCCGGGCACAGATACGCAGTATTTT; CDR3: CASSLALPGTDTQYF
size: NA; J: TRBJ2-4; D: NA; V: TRBV28; DNA: TGTGCCAGCAGTTTATACGGGGCCGCGGGCAGCGCCAAAAACATTCAGTACTTC; CDR3: CASSLYGAAGSAKNIQYF
size: NA; J: TRBJ2-7; D: NA; V: TRBV30; DNA: TGTGCCTGGAGTGAGGGATCTTCCTACGAGCAGTACTTC; CDR3: CAWSEGSSYEQYF
size: NA; J: TRBJ1-1; D: NA; V: TRBV27; DNA: TGTGCCAGCAGTTTATCTTCAGCGAACACTGAAGCTTTCTTT; CDR3: CASSLSSANTEAFF
size: NA; J: TRBJ2-1; D: NA; V: TRBV27; DNA: TGTGCCAGCAGTTTCCCCGGCGGTGAGCAGTTCTTC; CDR3: CASSFPGGEQFF
size: NA; J: TRBJ2-1; D: TRBD2; V: TRBV6-1; DNA: TGTGCCAGCAGTCCACCGGGACTAGCGGTCGATGAGCAGTTCTTC; CDR3: CASSPPGLAVDEQFF
size: NA; J: TRBJ2-5; D: NA; V: TRBV7-9; DNA: TGTGCCAGCAGCACCGGACCGACTCCCCAGTACTTC; CDR3: CASSTGPTPQYF
size: NA; J: TRBJ2-3; D: NA; V: TRBV2; DNA: TGTGCCAGCAGTGAAGATACGCAGTATTTT; CDR3: CASSEDTQYF
size: once; J: TRBJ2-4; D: NA; V: TRBV4-1; DNA: TGCGCCAGCAGCCAAGACCGCAGGAAAAACATTCAGTACTTC; CDR3: CASSQDRRKNIQYF
size: NA; J: TRBJ1-1; D: NA; V: TRBV27; DNA: TGTGCCAGCAAGGGGGGACTGAACACTGAAGCTTTCTTT; CDR3: CASKGGLNTEAFF
size: NA; J: TRBJ2-5; D: NA; V: TRBV18; DNA: TGTGCCAGCTCACCTTCAGGCAGGGAAAAGACCCAGTACTTC; CDR3: CASSPSGREKTQYF
size: NA; J: TRBJ2-2; D: NA; V: TRBV27; DNA: TGTGCCAGCAGTTCCCTAACCCCCTCTGGACCCGGGGAGCTGTTTTTT; CDR3: CASSSLTPSGPGELFF
size: NA; J: TRBJ2-7; D: TRBD1; V: TRBV5-4; DNA: TGTGCCAGCAGTCCGGGACAGGGGGCATCCTACGAGCAGTACTTC; CDR3: CASSPGQGASYEQYF
size: NA; J: TRBJ2-5; D: TRBD2; V: TRBV4-1; DNA: TGCGCCAGCAGCCAGGAGCGGGGCCGCCAAGAGACCCAGTACTTC; CDR3: CASSQERGRQETQYF
size: few; J: TRBJ1-6; D: TRBD1; V: TRBV5-6; DNA: TGTGCCAGCAGCTATTCGACAGGGGGGTCACCCCTCCACTTT; CDR3: CASSYSTGGSPLHF
size: NA; J: TRBJ2-7; D: NA; V: TRBV1; DNA: TGCACCAGCAGCCAAGATTTCCGGGGCTCCTCCTACGAGCAGTACTTC; CDR3: CTSSQDFRGSSYEQYF
size: NA; J: TRBJ1-4; D: NA; V: TRBV5-1; DNA: TGCGCCAGCAGCTTGGCCGCTGGTTCCGGTGAAAAACTGTTTTTT; CDR3: CASSLAAGSGEKLFF
size: NA; J: TRBJ1-1; D: NA; V: TRBV5-1; DNA: TGCGCCAGCAGCTTACTCCAGATGAACACTGAAGCTTTCTTT; CDR3: CASSLLQMNTEAFF
size: NA; J: TRBJ2-1; D: TRBD2; V: TRBV7-6; DNA: TGTGCCAGCAGCAGAGTCCCTAGCGGGGTACCCTACAATGAGCAGTTCTTC; CDR3: CASSRVPSGVPYNEQFF
size: once; J: TRBJ2-5; D: NA; V: TRBV6-5; DNA: TGTGCCAGCATTTCCGGGTCAGGGGCGAAAGAGACCCAGTACTTC; CDR3: CASISGSGAKETQYF
size: NA; J: TRBJ1-2; D: TRBD1; V: TRBV5-8; DNA: TGTGCCAGCAGCCTGACAGGGGCCGTGTATGGCTACACCTTC; CDR3: CASSLTGAVYGYTF
size: once; J: TRBJ1-4; D: TRBD1; V: TRBV6-5; DNA: TGTGCCAGCAGTTACTTCGGACAGGGAAATGAAAAACTGTTTTTT; CDR3: CASSYFGQGNEKLFF
size: NA; J: TRBJ1-6; D: NA; V: TRBV6-1; DNA: TGTGCCAGCAGTGAAGCTACGACTTTGGCGCCCCTCCACTTT; CDR3: CASSEATTLAPLHF
size: NA; J: TRBJ1-4; D: TRBD1; V: TRBV4-1; DNA: TGCGCCAGCAGCCAAGAGAGCTCGAGGGGGCTGGCTAATGAAAAACTGTTTTTT; CDR3: CASSQESSRGLANEKLFF
size: NA; J: TRBJ2-3; D: TRBD2; V: TRBV19; DNA: TGTGCCAGTAGCCCTCTGCTTCGGGCAGCGGGGGGTATATCAGATACGCAGTATTTT; CDR3: CASSPLLRAAGGISDTQYF
size: NA; J: TRBJ2-2; D: NA; V: TRBV27; DNA: TGTGCCAGCAGTCCATCTAGGGGAGACGAGCTGTTTTTT; CDR3: CASSPSRGDELFF
size: NA; J: TRBJ2-7; D: TRBD2; V: TRBV7-9; DNA: TGTGCCAGCAGCCCGACTAGCGGTACCTACGAGCAGTACTTC; CDR3: CASSPTSGTYEQYF